This TCR beta chain was captured in a study of blood T cell repertoires in COVID-19. V gave up 3 bases and J gave up 7 bases; unmatched junction bases: 6. This CDR3 has 15 residues. Germline lookup yields CDR1 SGHRS and CDR2 YFSETQ. Data came from immunoSEQ multiplex PCR; TCRdb stores just in-frame clones and leaves some out. The sample lists 70,000 to 90,000 clones; roughly 85% were seen once. The sequence was obtained from a man aged 55 to 69 with acute or convalescent COVID-19. The J gene is TRBJ2-1, the V gene TRBV5-1, with 11 bases that match TRBD2. Source material: peripheral blood. CDR3 bases: TGCGCCAGCAGCTATTTTAGCGGGGGGGCGAATGAGCAGTTCTTC. It translates to CASSYFSGGANEQFF. Filled out from reference TRBV5-1 and TRBJ2-1, the complete variable domain reads KAGVTQTPRYLIKTRGQQVTLSCSPISGHRSVSWYQQTPGQGLQFLFEYFSETQRNKGNFPGRFSGRQFSNSRSEMNVSTLELGDSALYLCASSYFSGGANEQFFGPGTRLTVL.